Listed here are 21 T cell receptor beta chains from one sample, sequenced in a study of T cell responses to AZD1222 COVID-19 vaccine. The table came from immunoSEQ multiplex PCR; TCRdb's copy has only in-frame clones and leaves some out. The sample records about 120,000 clones, roughly 85% being singletons. The sequencing used peripheral blood, collected on day 0 of AZD1222 vaccination. The receptors here all came from an adult in good health.

The chain couples TRBV3-1 (or the pseudogene TRBV3-2) to TRBJ1-1; D is ambiguous. Germline lookup yields CDR1 LGHDT and CDR2 YNNKEL (reference sequence). The CDR3 consists of 14 residues. V gave up 1 base and J gave up 3 bases, with 9 bases separating them. As DNA, the CDR3 is TGTGCCAGCAGCCAAGGGGGTTGGGACACTGAAGCTTTCTTT. It is translated as CASSQGGWDTEAFF.

The chain carries TRBV7-3 and TRBJ1-5, with 8 bases lining up with TRBD1. J was trimmed by 5 bases and V by 5 bases; bases with no gene match: 11. This CDR3 region has 16 residues. Per the germline V gene, CDR1 is SGHTA and CDR2 is FQGTGA. The CDR3 loop is CASSILDRGKDQPQHF. The CDR3 DNA sequence: TGTGCCAGCAGCATCCTCGACAGGGGTAAGGATCAGCCCCAGCATTTT.

The V call is TRBV27, the J call TRBJ1-2, with 9 positions matching TRBD1. The CDR3 totals 12 residues. Germline CDR1 reads MNHEY; CDR2 reads SMNVEV (reference sequence). V lost 10 bases, J lost 7 bases, and 7 bases stayed unmatched. CDR3 residues: CATYRDRAGYTF. The CDR3 region has the DNA TGTGCCACCTACCGGGACAGGGCTGGCTACACCTTC.

This chain links TRBV27 with TRBJ2-2; D gene uncertain. The CDR3 covers 15 residues. V lost 7 bases and J 4 bases, leaving 16 bases between the germline ends. Germline V CDR1 and CDR2: MNHEY, SMNVEV (reference sequence). The CDR3 here is CASNSLGLGTGELFF. As DNA, the CDR3 is TGTGCCAGCAACTCCTTAGGCTTGGGCACCGGGGAGCTGTTTTTT.

V usage is TRBV3-1 (or the pseudogene TRBV3-2) and J usage is TRBJ1-5; a possible D gene is TRBD1 (6 bases). This CDR3 contains 13 residues. Trimming pared 7 bases from V and 5 bases from J, leaving 12 bases between. CDR1 LGHDT and CDR2 YNNKEL come from the germline V gene (reference sequence). CDR3 sequence: CASKGGRDQPQHF. The CDR3 DNA reads TGTGCCAGCAAGGGGGGCAGGGATCAGCCCCAGCATTTT.

This clone was detected only once. This chain joins TRBV9 and TRBJ1-5; tentative D call: TRBD1 (6 bases). This CDR3 region has 14 residues. CDR1 and CDR2 (germline): SGDLS, YYNGEE. The germline V and J ends were trimmed by 3 bases and 5 bases, with 12 bases remaining between them. The DNA for the CDR3 is TGTGCCAGCAGCGCGTACAGGGATGATCAGCCCCAGCATTTT. Translation: CASSAYRDDQPQHF.

The chain carries TRBV5-6 and TRBJ1-1; tentatively, D is TRBD1 (6 bases). CDR1 is SGHDT, CDR2 YYEEEE, per germline. This CDR3 has 15 residues. V dropped 1 base and J dropped 1 base, with 11 bases sitting between them. The CDR3 DNA reads TGTGCCAGCAGCTTGCTGGGGGGCCCGAACACTGAAGCTTTCTTT. Translated, it gives CASSLLGGPNTEAFF.

The rearrangement uses TRBV5-5 and TRBJ2-7; possibly TRBD1 for D (6 bases). CDR1 SGHKS and CDR2 YYEKEE come from the germline V gene (reference sequence). Trimming shortened V by 1 base and J by 1 base, and 12 bases separated the two germline ends. The CDR3 length is 15 residues. DNA of the CDR3: TGTGCCAGCAGCTTGCGCCAGGGGTCGTCCTACGAGCAGTACTTC. Amino acids: CASSLRQGSSYEQYF.

V usage is TRBV10-3 and J usage is TRBJ1-2, with TRBD1 identical over 8 bases. From germline, CDR1 is ENHRY and CDR2 SYGVKD. The CDR3 totals 12 residues. Trimming at V came to 10 bases and at J to 5 bases, leaving 6 bases not matched to a gene. CDR3 in amino acids: CATGTGEYGYTF. The CDR3 nucleotides are TGTGCCACCGGGACAGGCGAGTATGGCTACACCTTC.

The gene calls are TRBV5-1 and TRBJ1-3; D might be TRBD1 (5 bases). CDR1 and CDR2 (germline): SGHRS, YFSETQ. V was shortened by 0 bases and J by 6 bases, with 10 bases between the two germline ends. This CDR3 comprises 14 residues. CDR3: CASSLAGSENTIYF. DNA for the CDR3: TGCGCCAGCAGCTTGGCAGGGTCCGAAAACACCATATATTTT.

The chain employs TRBV27 and TRBJ1-5, with 9 nucleotides matching TRBD1. Germline trimming cut 6 bases from V and 5 bases from J; bases unmatched to any gene: 5. The CDR3 has 14 amino acids. Germline CDR1 MNHEY, CDR2 SMNVEV (reference sequence). CDR3 in DNA: TGTGCCAGCAGCCTGGGACAGGGATATCAGCCCCAGCATTTT. Translation: CASSLGQGYQPQHF.

This chain connects TRBV7-4 to TRBJ1-5, with 7 bases lining up with TRBD1. V lost 11 bases to trimming and J lost 0 bases; unmatched junction nucleotides: 7. The length of the CDR3 is 14 residues. Germline V gives CDR1 SGHVT, CDR2 SQSDAQ. The CDR3: CAHGDRCSNQPQHF. CDR3 nucleotides: TGTGCCCACGGGGACAGATGTAGCAATCAGCCCCAGCATTTT.

This chain uses TRBV3-1 (or the pseudogene TRBV3-2) with TRBJ1-5; a weak D match, TRBD1 (6 bases). This CDR3 is 15 amino acids long. The germline V gene has CDR1 LGHDT and CDR2 YNNKEL (reference sequence). Between the trimmed V and J ends, which lost 2 bases and 7 bases, there was a span of 15 bases. The CDR3 DNA reads TGTGCCAGCAGCCAAATGGCGGGGGCCGGGCAGCCCCAGCATTTT. Its translation: CASSQMAGAGQPQHF.

The chain is built from TRBV7-2 and TRBJ1-5; TRBD1 is a possible D gene (5 bases). CDR1 and CDR2 from the germline V gene are SGHTA and FQGNSA. The CDR3 has 16 amino acids. V lost 5 bases, J lost 3 bases, and 17 bases lay in between. The CDR3 reads CASSDHGPGLNQPQHF. In DNA, the CDR3 is TGTGCCAGCAGCGACCACGGCCCAGGGCTCAATCAGCCCCAGCATTTT.

The V gene is TRBV3-1 (or the pseudogene TRBV3-2), the J gene TRBJ1-6, with D hard to call. CDR3 length: 16 amino acids. Trimming took 3 bases from V and 6 from J, leaving 15 bases between them. From germline, CDR1 is LGHDT and CDR2 YNNKEL (reference sequence). The chain's CDR3 is CASSQRLPYSNSPLHF. CDR3 sequence (DNA): TGTGCCAGCAGCCAGAGATTACCCTATTCTAATTCACCCCTCCACTTT.

This clone was counted a few times. The chain uses TRBV7-2 and TRBJ2-2, with TRBD1 matching 7 bases. Germline V CDR1 and CDR2: SGHTA, FQGNSA. V shed 3 bases and J 5 bases; nucleotides not matched to a gene: 6. CDR3 length: 15 amino acids. The CDR3 here is CASSFIRGRTGELFF. DNA of the CDR3: TGTGCCAGCAGCTTTATAAGGGGGCGAACCGGGGAGCTGTTTTTT.

V and J are TRBV28 and TRBJ1-2; TRBD1 matches 8 bases. The CDR3 length is 15 residues. V was clipped by 6 bases and J by 3 bases; unmatched bases: 9. The germline V gene encodes CDR1 MDHEN and CDR2 SYDVKM. As DNA, the CDR3 is TGTGCCAGCAGCCAAATGGTGACAGGGGACTATGGCTACACCTTC. Its protein product is CASSQMVTGDYGYTF.

V usage is TRBV28 and J usage is TRBJ1-5; D possibly corresponds to TRBD1 (5 bases). The CDR3 is made up of 16 amino acids. In germline, CDR1 is MDHEN, CDR2 SYDVKM. Trimming pared 7 bases from V and 4 bases from J, leaving 20 bases between. The CDR3 DNA reads TGTGCCAGCACGGGCCTCCTCCGGGGGGTAAATCAGCCCCAGCATTTT. It encodes CASTGLLRGVNQPQHF.

This chain uses TRBV6-5 with TRBJ1-4; a weak D match, TRBD1 (6 bases). Germline values: CDR1 MNHEY, CDR2 SVGAGI. V lost 6 bases and J 5 bases, leaving 16 bases between the germline ends. This CDR3 has 15 residues. In DNA form, the CDR3 reads TGTGCCAGCAGACCTCCGGGGGCGCCCAATGAAAAACTGTTTTTT. It codes for CASRPPGAPNEKLFF.

The chain combines TRBV7-2 with TRBJ1-2; D perhaps matches TRBD1 (6 bases). Germline V CDR1 and CDR2: SGHTA, FQGNSA. The CDR3 length is 16 residues. Between the trimmed V and J ends, which lost 0 bases and 7 bases, there was a span of 18 bases. CDR3 region: CASSLAGGRDTGGYTF. CDR3 nucleotide sequence: TGTGCCAGCAGCTTAGCGGGCGGTAGGGACACAGGTGGCTACACCTTC.

In DNA, the CDR3 is TGCACCAGCAGCCTTATTAGCGGGAAGGTCTACGAGCAGTACTTC. Translated, it gives CTSSLISGKVYEQYF. The chain recombines TRBV1 with TRBJ2-7; the listed D gene, TRBD2, was not tested against the DNA. TRBV1 is termed a pseudogene. CDR3 length equals 15 residues.